This paragraph reports one TCR beta chain. The CDR3 is 17 residues long. J lost 2 bases, V lost 0 bases, and 7 bases had no gene match. Germline V CDR1 and CDR2: KGHSH, LQKENI. This record comes from a study of blood T cell repertoires in COVID-19. Study at large: The samples span acute and convalescent COVID-19 from the United States, Italy and Spain. The cDNA or gDNA used as material had been derived from T cells, B-cell-depleted T cells, or PBMCs.

As originally analysed: Reference gene primer amplification yielded estimated nucleated cell counts. Assay used: immunoSEQ multiplex PCR; TCRdb lists only in-frame clones, some missing. V, J and clone size derive from that table, while D and trimming were established from the DNA sequence. Among 70,000 or so clones listed, over 75% were seen once. The receptor was derived from a woman older than 75 with active or convalescent COVID-19. The V call is TRBV18, the J call TRBJ1-3, with TRBD1 matching over 7 bases. The material sequenced was peripheral blood. The CDR3 protein is CASSPPGTVNTGNTIYF. The CDR3 coding sequence is TGTGCCAGCTCACCACCCGGGACAGTCAACACTGGAAACACCATATATTTT.